The 8 T cell receptor beta chains below were found in one sample sequenced in a study of cytotoxic CD8 clonotypes in ibrutinib-treated CLL. TCRdb's table, derived via immunoSEQ multiplex PCR, lists solely in-frame clones and lacks some. The table lists tens of thousands of clones, around 84% of them singletons. The sequencing here drew on PBMCs, taken before ibrutinib treatment. These receptors all stem from a human donor with chronic lymphocytic leukemia.

This sequence joins TRBV10-1 and TRBJ2-7; D gene ambiguous. Trimming pared 2 bases from V and 12 bases from J, leaving 14 bases between. Germline lookup yields CDR1 WNHNN and CDR2 SYGVQD (reference sequence). CDR3 length equals 12 residues. The CDR3 DNA follows: TGCGCCAGCAGTGAGAACGAAGGCCTCGCGTACTTC. Its translation is CASSENEGLAYF.

V usage is TRBV30 and J usage is TRBJ1-2; D is unclear. CDR1 is GTSNPN, CDR2 SVGIG, per germline (reference sequence). This CDR3 is built from 13 residues. The V end was cut by 3 bases, the J end by 4 bases, with 12 bases between. The CDR3: CAWSTKGGYGYTF. DNA of the CDR3: TGTGCCTGGAGCACCAAGGGTGGCTATGGCTACACCTTC.

V gene TRBV5-1 combines with J gene TRBJ2-1; 8 nucleotides agree with TRBD2. Germline CDR1 reads SGHRS; CDR2 reads YFSETQ. There are 20 residues in the CDR3. V trimming: 0 bases; J trimming: 6 bases; junction bases outside the gene matches: 20. The CDR3 DNA reads TGCGCCAGCAGCTTGGCCGCCGGGACTAGTCCCTCGGGGCGTGCCAATGAGCAGTTCTTC. This codes for CASSLAAGTSPSGRANEQFF.

The chain employs TRBV2 and TRBJ1-4; the D is unclear. CDR3 size: 14 residues. CDR1 is SNHLY and CDR2 is FYNNEI in the germline V gene. Trimming removed 10 bases from V and 3 bases from J, with 15 bases in between. The CDR3 DNA sequence: TGTGCCACCACCAAGCCACCGTCTAATGAAAAACTGTTTTTT. It yields the protein CATTKPPSNEKLFF.

This sequence joins TRBV6-6 and TRBJ2-3, with TRBD2 matching over 11 bases. CDR1 MNHNY and CDR2 SVGAGI come from the germline V gene (reference sequence). V trimming: 4 bases; J trimming: 6 bases; junction bases outside the gene matches: 6. CDR3 size: 15 residues. The CDR3 DNA follows: TGTGCCAGCAGTTTGACTAGCGGGATACAGGATACGCAGTATTTT. Encoded protein: CASSLTSGIQDTQYF.

This chain connects TRBV27 to TRBJ2-2, with D possibly being TRBD2 (6 bases). This CDR3 has 16 amino acids. Germline V gene data show CDR1 as MNHEY and CDR2 as SMNVEV (reference sequence). V dropped 6 bases and J dropped 0 bases, with 14 bases sitting between them. CDR3 residues: CASSLTRSANTGELFF. The DNA of the CDR3 is TGTGCCAGCAGCCTGACTAGAAGTGCGAACACCGGGGAGCTGTTTTTT.

The rearrangement links TRBV30 to TRBJ1-2; unclear D gene. Germline CDR1 and CDR2: GTSNPN and SVGIG (reference sequence). The CDR3 loop spans 15 amino acids. V was pared by 2 bases and J by 0 bases, with 13 bases between. The CDR3 sequence: CAWSRGRGANYGYTF. Here the CDR3 DNA reads TGTGCCTGGAGTCGCGGACGGGGAGCTAACTATGGCTACACCTTC. The full variable domain, completed using reference TRBV30 and TRBJ1-2, is SQTIHQWPATLVQPVGSPLSLECTVEGTSNPNLYWYRQAAGRGLQLLFYSVGIGQISSEVPQNLSASRPQDRQFILSSKKLLLSDSGFYLCAWSRGRGANYGYTFGSGTRLTVV.

The rearrangement joins TRBV5-1 to TRBJ2-7; tentative D call: TRBD1 (6 bases). Trimming pared 4 bases from V and 1 base from J, leaving 12 bases between. This CDR3 contains 14 residues. Germline CDR1 and CDR2: SGHRS and YFSETQ. The CDR3 sequence is CASSGGLLSYEQYF. CDR3 in DNA: TGCGCCAGCAGCGGGGGCTTGTTGTCCTACGAGCAGTACTTC.